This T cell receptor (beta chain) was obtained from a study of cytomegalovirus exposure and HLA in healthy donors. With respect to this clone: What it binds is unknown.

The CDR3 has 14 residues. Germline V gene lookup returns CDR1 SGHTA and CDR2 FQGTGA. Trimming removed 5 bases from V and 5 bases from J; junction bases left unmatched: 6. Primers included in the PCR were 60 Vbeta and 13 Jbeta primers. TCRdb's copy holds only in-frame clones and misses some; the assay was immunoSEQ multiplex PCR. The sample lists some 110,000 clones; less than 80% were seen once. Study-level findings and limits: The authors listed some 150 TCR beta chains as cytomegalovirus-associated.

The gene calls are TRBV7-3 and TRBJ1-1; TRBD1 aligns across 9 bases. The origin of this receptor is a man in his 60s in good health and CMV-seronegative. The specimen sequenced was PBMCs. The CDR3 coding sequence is TGTGCCAGCAGCCCAACGACAGGGGGGACTGAAGCTTTCTTT. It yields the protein CASSPTTGGTEAFF.